One and the same sample provided the 17 T cell receptor beta chains below, sequenced in a study of human T cells and chemical hapten exposure. TCRdb ran MiXCR on the RACE reads and lists one entry per CDR3 protein. The repertoire holds about 400,000 distinct CDR3 sequences, with about 6% as singletons. Time point: patch test 2, 6 weeks after DPC sensitization. Regarding treatment: therapeutic diphenylcyclopropenone sensitization with weekly scalp DPC. The material was whole blood, obtained in connection with sensitization to the hapten diphenylcyclopropenone (DPC). These receptors came from a woman between 18 and 29 years old with alopecia areata. Some clones in this sample may be carry-over from other donors' samples.

At least ten counts were recorded for this clonotype. The V gene is TRBV6-2 or TRBV6-3, the J gene TRBJ1-4; D is unresolved. The V end was cut by 5 bases, the J end by 4 bases, with 14 bases between. CDR1 MNHEY and CDR2 SVGEGT come from the germline V gene. CDR3 length: 15 residues. CDR3 amino acids: CASSRRSGSNEKLFF. In DNA form, the CDR3 reads TGTGCCAGCAGTCGACGGTCGGGGAGTAATGAAAAACTGTTTTTT.

This clonotype was recorded many times. V usage is TRBV18 and J usage is TRBJ1-3; D possibly corresponds to TRBD1 (6 bases). The V and J ends lost 2 bases and 15 bases respectively, with 23 bases between them. Germline CDR1 reads KGHSH; CDR2 reads LQKENI. The CDR3 covers 15 residues. The DNA of the CDR3 is TGTGCCAGCTCACCAGGCCGACAGGCCGGGAAGGGGACATATTTT. It specifies CASSPGRQAGKGTYF.

The genes are TRBV6-2 or TRBV6-3 and TRBJ1-1, with D perhaps TRBD1 (5 bases). CDR1 is MNHEY and CDR2 is SVGEGT in the germline V gene. The CDR3 consists of 14 residues. The V gene lost 2 bases and the J gene lost 1 base, with 8 bases spanning the gap. The chain's CDR3 is CASSYDRQNTEAFF. In nucleotides, the CDR3 is TGTGCCAGCAGTTACGACAGACAGAACACTGAAGCTTTCTTT.

This clonotype was seen at least ten times. This sequence joins TRBV7-2 and TRBJ1-1, with D uncertain. The CDR3 contains 14 residues. CDR1 and CDR2 (germline): SGHTA, FQGNSA. V lost 11 bases, J lost 0 bases, and 16 bases lay in between. CDR3 sequence reads: CALTSPQLNTEAFF. DNA of the CDR3: TGTGCCTTAACAAGTCCACAGCTGAACACTGAAGCTTTCTTT.

This clonotype was recorded many times. The V and J genes are TRBV12-3 or TRBV12-4 and TRBJ2-5, with 7 bases matching TRBD1. The V and J ends lost 3 bases and 3 bases, in that order; junction bases with no gene match: 7. CDR3 length equals 15 residues. The CDR3 bases are TGTGCCAGCAGTTTCCAGGACAGGATAAAAGAGACCCAGTACTTC. Its translation is CASSFQDRIKETQYF.

This clonotype was seen at least ten times. The rearrangement uses TRBV15 and TRBJ1-6; D not certain. CDR1 and CDR2 from the germline V gene are LNHNV and YYDKDF (reference sequence). CDR3 size: 15 residues. V lost 5 bases and J lost 3, with 11 bases in between. CDR3 residues: CATSSKADYNSPLHF. For the CDR3, the DNA is TGTGCCACCAGCTCCAAGGCAGACTATAATTCACCCCTCCACTTT. Looking up the rest from reference TRBV15 and TRBJ1-6 gives the full variable domain: DAMVIQNPRYQVTQFGKPVTLSCSQTLNHNVMYWYQQKSSQAPKLLFHYYDKDFNNEADTPDNFQSRRPNTSFCFLDIRSPGLGDTAMYLCATSSKADYNSPLHFGNGTRLTVT.

This chain connects TRBV3-1 to TRBJ1-4, with 11 bases that match TRBD1. After removal of 4 bases from V and 7 bases from J, the junction contained 2 bases not matched to a gene. Per germline, CDR1 LGHDT and CDR2 YNNKEL (reference sequence). The CDR3 extends over 14 amino acids. Here the CDR3 reads CASSRTGGLEKLFF. Here the CDR3 DNA reads TGTGCCAGCAGCCGGACAGGGGGCCTTGAAAAACTGTTTTTT.

The chain joins TRBV4-2 to TRBJ2-2; 10 nucleotides line up with TRBD2. This CDR3 is 17 amino acids long. Germline loops: CDR1 LGHNA, CDR2 YNFKEQ. With V trimmed by 3 bases and J by 0 bases, 4 bases remained unmatched. The CDR3 DNA sequence: TGTGCCAGCAGCCAGGCTAGCGGGGGAGCGAACACCGGGGAGCTGTTTTTT. Translated: CASSQASGGANTGELFF.

This clonotype was detected ten times or more. The chain couples TRBV6-1 to TRBJ1-1, with TRBD1 matching 10 bases. Germline V CDR1 and CDR2: MNHNS, SASEGT. This CDR3 is 18 amino acids long. V gave up 7 bases and J gave up 5 bases; unmatched junction bases: 19. In nucleotides, the CDR3 is TGTGCCAGCATCGGTAATTGGGGACAGGGGAAGGATAGAACTGAAGCTTTCTTT. Translation gives CASIGNWGQGKDRTEAFF.

This clonotype has a count of ten or more. The chain has TRBV6-2 or TRBV6-3 and TRBJ1-1; D ambiguous. V was pared by 2 bases and J by 10 bases, with 14 bases between. Per the germline V gene, CDR1 is MNHEY and CDR2 is SVGEGT. This CDR3 is 13 amino acids long. CDR3 DNA sequence: TGTGCCAGCAGTTACGGGCCCTGGGATGGAGCTTTCTTT. Encoded protein: CASSYGPWDGAFF.

In this sample, this clonotype turned up a few times. The J gene is TRBJ2-4, the V gene TRBV7-9; D gene ambiguous. The CDR3 runs to 13 residues. The germline V and J ends were trimmed by 0 bases and 9 bases, with 9 bases remaining between them. Looked up from germline, CDR1 is SEHNR and CDR2 is FQNEAQ (reference sequence). CDR3 sequence (DNA): TGTGCCAGCAGCTTAGCGCAGAGTAGCATTCAGTACTTC. As protein: CASSLAQSSIQYF.

Many counts were recorded for this clonotype. The chain has TRBV18 and TRBJ1-1; D is unclear. Trimming shortened V by 3 bases and J by 10 bases, and 9 bases separated the two germline ends. The CDR3 consists of 11 residues. CDR1 is KGHSH and CDR2 is LQKENI in the germline V gene. CDR3 residues: CASSPDFGAFF. As DNA, the CDR3 is TGTGCCAGCTCACCCGACTTTGGAGCTTTCTTT.

This chain connects TRBV28 to TRBJ2-5; no reliable D call. This CDR3 contains 11 residues. V lost 3 bases, J lost 5 bases, and 4 bases lay in between. Looked up from germline, CDR1 is MDHEN and CDR2 is SYDVKM. The CDR3 sequence is CASSFTETQYF. The CDR3 DNA is TGTGCCAGCAGTTTTACGGAGACCCAGTACTTC.

The rearrangement links TRBV6-5 to TRBJ2-7, with D unresolved. Germline CDR1 MNHEY, CDR2 SVGAGI. This CDR3 comprises 15 residues. Trimming pared 0 bases from V and 6 bases from J, leaving 15 bases between. The CDR3 DNA sequence: TGTGCCAGCAGTTACTCTAATGCTAGATGGGGCGAGCAGTACTTC. Encoded protein: CASSYSNARWGEQYF.

At least ten counts were recorded for this clonotype. The rearrangement links TRBV4-3 to TRBJ1-5; possible D gene TRBD1, 6 bases. CDR3 length equals 17 residues. Germline V gene data show CDR1 as LGHNA and CDR2 as YSLEER. Trimming removed 5 bases from V and 0 bases from J, with 17 bases in between. The CDR3 DNA sequence: TGCGCCAGCAGCTATCAGAGACAGGCTACTAGCAATCAGCCCCAGCATTTT. Protein sequence: CASSYQRQATSNQPQHF.

This clonotype was picked up a small number of times. The DNA of the CDR3 is TGTGCCAGCAGCTTCGAATTGACAGGTACACACCTTGGTCCCTACAATGAGCAGTTCTTC. The encoded protein is CASSFELTGTHLGPYNEQFF. V and J are TRBV5-4 and TRBJ2-1, with D tentatively TRBD1 (6 bases). There are 20 residues in the CDR3. The V gene's germline CDR1 is SGHNT and CDR2 YYREEE (reference sequence). Trimming cost V 2 bases and J 2 bases, with 26 bases left between them.

This clonotype was counted at least ten times. This sequence joins TRBV12-3 or TRBV12-4 and TRBJ1-6; D perhaps matches TRBD1 (6 bases). The CDR3 has 14 amino acids. Trimming removed 5 bases from V and 7 bases from J, with 12 bases in between. CDR3 loop: CASSLNGQNSPLHF. CDR3 nucleotides: TGTGCCAGCAGTCTCAACGGACAGAATTCACCCCTCCACTTT.